This T cell receptor (beta chain) was observed in a study of T cell changes during pregnancy in multiple sclerosis. With respect to this clone: Other nucleotide sequences from this sample produce the same CDR3.

V dropped 1 base and J dropped 0 bases, with 7 bases sitting between them. CDR1 SNHLY and CDR2 FYNNEI come from the germline V gene. This CDR3 has 15 amino acids. The table came from immunoSEQ multiplex PCR; TCRdb's copy has only in-frame clones and leaves some out. The sample has some 87,000 clones, 85% to 95% seen once. Sample: CD4+ T cells from peripheral blood mononuclear cells, taken before pregnancy. The chain employs TRBV2 and TRBJ2-1, with D possibly TRBD1 on 5 matching bases. This receptor was obtained from a female donor with multiple sclerosis, enrolled in a pregnancy study. The CDR3 is CASSEDRSSYNEQFF. The CDR3 DNA is TGTGCCAGCAGTGAAGACAGGTCCTCCTACAATGAGCAGTTCTTC.